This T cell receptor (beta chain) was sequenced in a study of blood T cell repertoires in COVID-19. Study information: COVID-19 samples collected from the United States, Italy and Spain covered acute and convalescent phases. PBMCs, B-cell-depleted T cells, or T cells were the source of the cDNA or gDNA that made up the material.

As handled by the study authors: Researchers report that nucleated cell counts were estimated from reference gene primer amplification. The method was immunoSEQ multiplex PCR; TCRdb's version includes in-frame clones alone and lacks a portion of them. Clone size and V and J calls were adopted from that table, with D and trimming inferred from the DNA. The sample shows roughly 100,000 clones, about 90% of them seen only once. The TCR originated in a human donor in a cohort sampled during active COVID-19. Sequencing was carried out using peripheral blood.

CDR3 sequence reads: CASSVTGTGNTEAFF. In nucleotides, the CDR3 is TGCGCCAGCAGCGTAACCGGGACAGGGAACACTGAAGCTTTCTTT. This chain uses TRBV5-1 with TRBJ1-1; TRBD1 matches at 8 bases. The CDR3 totals 15 residues. Germline V lookup: CDR1 SGHRS, CDR2 YFSETQ. The ends lost 4 bases at V and 1 base at J; junction bases unmatched: 6.